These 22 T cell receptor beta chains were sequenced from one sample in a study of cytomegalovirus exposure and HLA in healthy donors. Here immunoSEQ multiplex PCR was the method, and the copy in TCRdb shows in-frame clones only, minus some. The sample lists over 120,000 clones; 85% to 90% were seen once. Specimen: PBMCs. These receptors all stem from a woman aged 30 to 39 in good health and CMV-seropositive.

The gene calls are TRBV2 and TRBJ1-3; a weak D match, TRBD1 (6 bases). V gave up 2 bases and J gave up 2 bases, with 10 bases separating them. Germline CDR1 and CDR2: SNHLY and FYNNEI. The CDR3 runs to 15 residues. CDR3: CASSESPGAGNTIYF. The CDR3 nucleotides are TGTGCCAGCAGTGAAAGCCCAGGGGCTGGAAACACCATATATTTT.

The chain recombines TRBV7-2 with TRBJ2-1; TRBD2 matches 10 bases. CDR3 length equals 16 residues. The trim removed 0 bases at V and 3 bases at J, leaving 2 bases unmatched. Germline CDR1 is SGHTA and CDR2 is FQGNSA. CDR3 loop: CASSLAPSGGYNEQFF. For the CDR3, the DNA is TGTGCCAGCAGCTTAGCGCCTAGCGGGGGCTACAATGAGCAGTTCTTC.

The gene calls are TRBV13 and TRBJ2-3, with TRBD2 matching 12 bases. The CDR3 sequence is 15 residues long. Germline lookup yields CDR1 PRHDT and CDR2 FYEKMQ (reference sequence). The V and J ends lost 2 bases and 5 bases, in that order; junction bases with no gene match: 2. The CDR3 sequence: CASSLSSGGVDTQYF. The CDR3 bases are TGTGCCAGCAGCTTATCTAGCGGGGGGGTAGATACGCAGTATTTT.

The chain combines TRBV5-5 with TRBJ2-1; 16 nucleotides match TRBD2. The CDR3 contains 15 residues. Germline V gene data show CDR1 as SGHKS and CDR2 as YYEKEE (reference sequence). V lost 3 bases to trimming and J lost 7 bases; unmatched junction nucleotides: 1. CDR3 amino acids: CASSWGLAGGNEQFF. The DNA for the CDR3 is TGTGCCAGCAGCTGGGGACTAGCGGGGGGGAATGAGCAGTTCTTC.

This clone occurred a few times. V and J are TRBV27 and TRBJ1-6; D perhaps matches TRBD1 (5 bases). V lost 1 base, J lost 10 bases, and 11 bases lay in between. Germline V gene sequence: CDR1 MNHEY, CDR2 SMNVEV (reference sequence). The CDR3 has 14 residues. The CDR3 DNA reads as TGTGCCAGCAGTTTATATCGGGACTCCTCACCCCTCCACTTT. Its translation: CASSLYRDSSPLHF.

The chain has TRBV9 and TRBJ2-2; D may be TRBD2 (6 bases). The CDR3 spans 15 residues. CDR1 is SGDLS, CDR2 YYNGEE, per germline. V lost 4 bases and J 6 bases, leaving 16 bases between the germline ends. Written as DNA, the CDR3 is TGTGCCAGCAGCCCCCGGGAGATCGTGTCCGGGGAGCTGTTTTTT. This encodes CASSPREIVSGELFF.

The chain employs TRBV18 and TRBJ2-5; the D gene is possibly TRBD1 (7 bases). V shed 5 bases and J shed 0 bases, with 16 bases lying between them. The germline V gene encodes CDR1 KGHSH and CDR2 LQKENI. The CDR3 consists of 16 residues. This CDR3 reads CASSTRQGLYQETQYF. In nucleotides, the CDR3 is TGTGCCAGCTCAACGAGACAGGGACTGTACCAAGAGACCCAGTACTTC.

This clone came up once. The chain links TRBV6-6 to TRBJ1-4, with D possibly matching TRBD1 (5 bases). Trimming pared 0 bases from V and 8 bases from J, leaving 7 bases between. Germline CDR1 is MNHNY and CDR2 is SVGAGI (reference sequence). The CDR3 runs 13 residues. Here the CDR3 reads CASSYSKGEKLFF. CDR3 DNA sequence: TGTGCCAGCAGTTACTCGAAGGGGGAAAAACTGTTTTTT.

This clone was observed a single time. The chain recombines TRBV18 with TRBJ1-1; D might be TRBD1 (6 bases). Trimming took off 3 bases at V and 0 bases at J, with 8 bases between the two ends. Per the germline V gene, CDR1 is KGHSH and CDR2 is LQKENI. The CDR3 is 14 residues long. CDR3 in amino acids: CASSPPGVNTEAFF. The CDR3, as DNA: TGTGCCAGCTCACCCCCAGGGGTGAACACTGAAGCTTTCTTT.

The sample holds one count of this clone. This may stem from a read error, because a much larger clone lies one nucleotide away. The CDR3 DNA reads TGTGCCAGCAGCCTAACAGAGACAGGGCATAATGAAAAACTGTTTTTT. It specifies CASSLTETGHNEKLFF. The chain joins TRBV2 to TRBJ1-4; 7 bases are a match to TRBD1. The CDR3 is 16 residues long. V was pared by 6 bases and J by 4 bases, with 11 bases of the junction left unmatched. CDR1 is SNHLY and CDR2 is FYNNEI in the germline V gene.

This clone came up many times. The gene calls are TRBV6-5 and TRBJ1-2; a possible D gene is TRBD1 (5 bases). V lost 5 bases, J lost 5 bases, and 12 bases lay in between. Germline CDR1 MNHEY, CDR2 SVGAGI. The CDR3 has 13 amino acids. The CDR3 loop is CASSERRGYGYTF. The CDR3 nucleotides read TGTGCCAGCAGTGAACGGAGGGGTTATGGCTACACCTTC.

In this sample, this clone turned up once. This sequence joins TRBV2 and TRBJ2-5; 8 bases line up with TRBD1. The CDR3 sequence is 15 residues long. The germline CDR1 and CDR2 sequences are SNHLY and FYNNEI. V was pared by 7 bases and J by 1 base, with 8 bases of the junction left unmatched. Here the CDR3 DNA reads TGTGCCAGCACCAAGACAGGGGCGACCCAAGAGACCCAGTACTTC. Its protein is CASTKTGATQETQYF.

In nucleotides, the CDR3 is TGCGCCAGCAGCCAAGATCGGGGGGACAGGGGGCTTGGGGAGACCCAGTACTTC. Residues: CASSQDRGDRGLGETQYF. The J gene is TRBJ2-5, the V gene TRBV4-1, with 12 nucleotides matching TRBD1. V gave up 0 bases and J gave up 5 bases; unmatched junction bases: 10. Germline CDR1 reads MGHRA; CDR2 reads YSYEKL. The CDR3 contains 18 residues.

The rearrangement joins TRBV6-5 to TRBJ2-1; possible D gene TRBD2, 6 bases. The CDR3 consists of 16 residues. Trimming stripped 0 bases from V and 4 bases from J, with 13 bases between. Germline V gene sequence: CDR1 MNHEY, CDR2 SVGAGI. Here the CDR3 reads CASSYSGTLTYNEQFF. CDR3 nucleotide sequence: TGTGCCAGCAGTTACTCGGGGACTTTGACTTACAATGAGCAGTTCTTC.

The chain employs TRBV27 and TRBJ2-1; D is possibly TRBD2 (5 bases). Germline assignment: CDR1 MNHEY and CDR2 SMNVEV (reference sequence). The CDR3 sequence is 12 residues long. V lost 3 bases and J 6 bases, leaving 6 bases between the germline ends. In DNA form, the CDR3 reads TGTGCCAGCAGTTTGGGGAGCAATGAGCAGTTCTTC. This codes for CASSLGSNEQFF.

CDR3 DNA: TGCAGCGTTGAGATAGGGGGAAGGTATCGAGAGACCCAGTACTTC. Protein sequence: CSVEIGGRYRETQYF. The chain carries TRBV29-1 and TRBJ2-5; possible D gene TRBD1, 6 bases. The CDR3 has 15 residues. V dropped 3 bases and J dropped 4 bases, with 18 bases sitting between them. Germline loops: CDR1 SQVTM, CDR2 ANQGSEA.

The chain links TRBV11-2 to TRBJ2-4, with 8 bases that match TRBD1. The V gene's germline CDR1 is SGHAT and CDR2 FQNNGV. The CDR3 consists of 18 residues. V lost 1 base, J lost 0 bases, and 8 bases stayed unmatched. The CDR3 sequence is CASSLALGQGLAKNIQYF. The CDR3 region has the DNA TGTGCCAGCAGCTTAGCGCTCGGACAGGGTCTAGCCAAAAACATTCAGTACTTC. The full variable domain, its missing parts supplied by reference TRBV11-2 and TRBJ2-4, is EAGVAQSPRYKIIEKRQSVAFWCNPISGHATLYWYQQILGQGPKLLIQFQNNGVVDDSQLPKDRFSAERLKGVDSTLKIQPAKLEDSAVYLCASSLALGQGLAKNIQYFGAGTRLSVL.

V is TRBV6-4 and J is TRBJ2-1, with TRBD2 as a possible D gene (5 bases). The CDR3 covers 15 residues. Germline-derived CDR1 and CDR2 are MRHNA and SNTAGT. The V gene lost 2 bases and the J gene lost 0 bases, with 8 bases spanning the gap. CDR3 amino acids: CASSDVAGSYNEQFF. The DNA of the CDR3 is TGTGCCAGCAGTGACGTCGCGGGCTCCTACAATGAGCAGTTCTTC.

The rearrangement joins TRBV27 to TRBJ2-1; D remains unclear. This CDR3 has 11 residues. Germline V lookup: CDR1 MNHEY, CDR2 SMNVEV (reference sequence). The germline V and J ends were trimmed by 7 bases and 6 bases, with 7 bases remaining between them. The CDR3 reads CASIHFNEQFF. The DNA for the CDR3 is TGTGCCAGCATCCATTTCAATGAGCAGTTCTTC.

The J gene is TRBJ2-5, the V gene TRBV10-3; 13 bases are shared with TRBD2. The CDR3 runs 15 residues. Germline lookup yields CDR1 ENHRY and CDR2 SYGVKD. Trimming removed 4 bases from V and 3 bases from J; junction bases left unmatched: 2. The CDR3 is CAISAGTSGEETQYF. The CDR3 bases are TGTGCCATCAGTGCGGGGACTAGCGGGGAAGAGACCCAGTACTTC.

CDR3 sequence: CASTKDRATNEKLFF. Written as DNA, the CDR3 is TGTGCCAGCACCAAGGACAGGGCCACTAATGAAAAACTGTTTTTT. The chain recombines TRBV2 with TRBJ1-4, with 8 bases aligning to TRBD1. The J segment lost 2 bases and the V segment lost 7 bases, leaving 6 bases of the junction unmatched. The CDR3 extends over 15 amino acids. The germline CDR1 and CDR2 sequences are SNHLY and FYNNEI.

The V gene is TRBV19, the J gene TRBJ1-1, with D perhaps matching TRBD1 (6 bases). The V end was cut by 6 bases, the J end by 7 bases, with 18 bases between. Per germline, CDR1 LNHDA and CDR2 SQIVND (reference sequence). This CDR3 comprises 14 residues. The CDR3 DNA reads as TGTGCCAGTAGAGCCCTCGGACAGACCTATGAAGCTTTCTTT. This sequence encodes CASRALGQTYEAFF.